These T cell receptor beta chains were read from a single sample in a study of blood T cell repertoires in COVID-19. Some clones are missing from TCRdb's copy, which holds only in-frame ones; the method was immunoSEQ multiplex PCR. The sample has some 460,000 clones; roughly 87% are singletons. Material: PBMCs or T cells enriched from blood (not recorded which). These TCRs come from a woman aged 18 to 35 who had recovered from COVID-19. Each CDR3 is given with its conserved first and last residue. Each record gives: V gene, clone size, J gene, D gene, CDR3 DNA, CDR3 protein. D genes are given only for firm matches. Clone size is shown for a subset of rows, as once, few, many or a class of expanded clone.

V gene: TRBV27; clone size: -; J gene: TRBJ2-2; D gene: -; CDR3 DNA: TGTGCCAGCAGTTTATCGTGGGGGGTTGACACCGGGGAGCTGTTTTTT; CDR3 protein: CASSLSWGVDTGELFF
V gene: TRBV2; clone size: -; J gene: TRBJ1-3; D gene: -; CDR3 DNA: TGTGCCAGCAGTGGGTACACATCGTTCTCTGGAAACACCATATATTTT; CDR3 protein: CASSGYTSFSGNTIYF
V gene: TRBV3-1/TRBV3-2; clone size: -; J gene: TRBJ1-2; D gene: TRBD1; CDR3 DNA: TGTGCCAGCAGCCAATTCCGGGACAGGGAGGGGTATGGCTACACCTTC; CDR3 protein: CASSQFRDREGYGYTF
V gene: TRBV18; clone size: -; J gene: TRBJ1-2; D gene: TRBD1; CDR3 DNA: TGTGCCAGCTCCCGGGACAGCGAAAACTATGGCTACACCTTC; CDR3 protein: CASSRDSENYGYTF
V gene: TRBV21-1; clone size: -; J gene: TRBJ2-7; D gene: -; CDR3 DNA: TGTGCCAGCAACATACCCAGGGATCTCTACGAGCAGTACTTC; CDR3 protein: CASNIPRDLYEQYF
V gene: TRBV6-6; clone size: -; J gene: TRBJ2-5; D gene: TRBD1; CDR3 DNA: TGTGCCAGCAGTCTCGGACAGGGAGAGACCCAGTACTTC; CDR3 protein: CASSLGQGETQYF
V gene: TRBV3-1/TRBV3-2; clone size: -; J gene: TRBJ2-5; D gene: -; CDR3 DNA: TGTGCCAGCAGCCCGCGGGCGGGTGAGAGGGAGACCCAGTACTTC; CDR3 protein: CASSPRAGERETQYF
V gene: TRBV24-1; clone size: -; J gene: TRBJ1-2; D gene: -; CDR3 DNA: TGTGCCACCAGTGCCCCCGATGGCTACACCTTC; CDR3 protein: CATSAPDGYTF
V gene: TRBV30; clone size: -; J gene: TRBJ1-4; D gene: -; CDR3 DNA: TGTGCCTGGAGTATAACAGTACCTGAAAAACTGTTTTTT; CDR3 protein: CAWSITVPEKLFF
V gene: TRBV30; clone size: -; J gene: TRBJ2-7; D gene: -; CDR3 DNA: TGTGCCTGGAGTTTTGGTCCCACTTCCGAGCAGTACTTC; CDR3 protein: CAWSFGPTSEQYF
V gene: TRBV5-1; clone size: -; J gene: TRBJ2-7; D gene: TRBD1; CDR3 DNA: TGCGCCAGCAGCCCCGGACAGGGCTCCTTCTACGAGCAGTACTTC; CDR3 protein: CASSPGQGSFYEQYF
V gene: TRBV6-1; clone size: -; J gene: TRBJ2-3; D gene: TRBD1; CDR3 DNA: TGTGCCAGTAGTGAAGGGACAGGGAACACAGATACGCAGTATTTT; CDR3 protein: CASSEGTGNTDTQYF
V gene: TRBV2; clone size: -; J gene: TRBJ2-5; D gene: -; CDR3 DNA: TGTGCCAGCAGACGGGGAGGACTCGAGACCCAGTACTTC; CDR3 protein: CASRRGGLETQYF
V gene: TRBV18; clone size: -; J gene: TRBJ1-1; D gene: -; CDR3 DNA: TGTGCCAGCCACAAGGGCCTGAACAGGATTCAGAACACTGAAGCTTTCTTT; CDR3 protein: CASHKGLNRIQNTEAFF
V gene: TRBV6-1; clone size: -; J gene: TRBJ1-5; D gene: TRBD1; CDR3 DNA: TGTGCCAGCAGCCGCACAGGGGTTCAGCCCCAGCATTTT; CDR3 protein: CASSRTGVQPQHF
V gene: TRBV4-1; clone size: -; J gene: TRBJ2-3; D gene: -; CDR3 DNA: TGCGCCAGCAGCCACCCCCACACAGATACGCAGTATTTT; CDR3 protein: CASSHPHTDTQYF
V gene: TRBV5-1; clone size: -; J gene: TRBJ2-7; D gene: -; CDR3 DNA: TGCGCCAGCAGCTTGGTAGGGGCAGGGGCTCTAATTGGCGAGCAGTACTTC; CDR3 protein: CASSLVGAGALIGEQYF
V gene: TRBV28; clone size: -; J gene: TRBJ2-3; D gene: -; CDR3 DNA: TGTGCCAGCAGACAAGGGGGGGTGGGTTCGAGAACGCAGTATTTT; CDR3 protein: CASRQGGVGSRTQYF
V gene: TRBV7-8; clone size: few; J gene: TRBJ1-4; D gene: -; CDR3 DNA: TGTGCCAGCAGCTCCGTAGCGAAAGCAAGGGAAGAAAAACTGTTTTTT; CDR3 protein: CASSSVAKAREEKLFF
V gene: TRBV7-2; clone size: -; J gene: TRBJ2-3; D gene: TRBD2; CDR3 DNA: TGTGCCAGCAGCCTCGGACTAGCGGGGTATACGCAGTATTTT; CDR3 protein: CASSLGLAGYTQYF
V gene: TRBV4-1; clone size: -; J gene: TRBJ1-2; D gene: -; CDR3 DNA: TGCGCCAGCAGCCAAGGTCAATACGGCTATGGCTACACCTTC; CDR3 protein: CASSQGQYGYGYTF
V gene: TRBV4-2; clone size: -; J gene: TRBJ1-1; D gene: TRBD1; CDR3 DNA: TGTGCCAGCAGCCAACCGACAGGGGGGGTGAACACTGAAGCTTTCTTT; CDR3 protein: CASSQPTGGVNTEAFF
V gene: TRBV5-1; clone size: -; J gene: TRBJ2-7; D gene: -; CDR3 DNA: TGCGCCAGCAGCTCCCGCGGGACAGACTACGAGCAGTACTTC; CDR3 protein: CASSSRGTDYEQYF
V gene: TRBV24-1; clone size: -; J gene: TRBJ1-5; D gene: TRBD1; CDR3 DNA: TGTGCCACCAGTGATTCGACAGGGCCTAATCAGCCCCAGCATTTT; CDR3 protein: CATSDSTGPNQPQHF
V gene: TRBV5-1; clone size: few; J gene: TRBJ1-6; D gene: TRBD1; CDR3 DNA: TGCGCCAGCAGCCCGGCAGGGGGTCGTAGTAATTCACCCCTCCACTTT; CDR3 protein: CASSPAGGRSNSPLHF
V gene: TRBV28; clone size: -; J gene: TRBJ2-5; D gene: TRBD2; CDR3 DNA: TGTGCCAGCAGTCTTAGCGGGGGTGGGTGGGAGACCCAGTACTTC; CDR3 protein: CASSLSGGGWETQYF
V gene: TRBV2; clone size: -; J gene: TRBJ1-1; D gene: -; CDR3 DNA: TGTGCCAGCAGGGGCCCGGGAGGGAACACTGAAGCTTTCTTT; CDR3 protein: CASRGPGGNTEAFF
V gene: TRBV7-9; clone size: -; J gene: TRBJ1-1; D gene: -; CDR3 DNA: TGTGCCAGCAGCTTGACGCAGGGGCAAGCTTTCTTT; CDR3 protein: CASSLTQGQAFF
V gene: TRBV14; clone size: -; J gene: TRBJ2-7; D gene: -; CDR3 DNA: TGTGCCAGCAGCCAGGACAATTCCTACGAGCAGTACTTC; CDR3 protein: CASSQDNSYEQYF
V gene: TRBV27; clone size: -; J gene: TRBJ1-2; D gene: -; CDR3 DNA: TGTGCCAGCAGTCCGACAGTAGGAAGTGGCTACACCTTC; CDR3 protein: CASSPTVGSGYTF
V gene: TRBV19; clone size: -; J gene: TRBJ2-1; D gene: -; CDR3 DNA: TGTGCCAGTAGTATAGGGAGGGGCATGAATGAGCAGTTCTTC; CDR3 protein: CASSIGRGMNEQFF
V gene: TRBV7-3; clone size: -; J gene: TRBJ2-1; D gene: TRBD2; CDR3 DNA: TGTGCCAGCAGCCCTAGCGGAGGTTCTCCCTACAATGAGCAGTTCTTC; CDR3 protein: CASSPSGGSPYNEQFF
V gene: TRBV6-5; clone size: few; J gene: TRBJ2-7; D gene: -; CDR3 DNA: TGTGCCAGCAGTCCTTCTCTCGGACAGTCCTACGAGCAGTACTTC; CDR3 protein: CASSPSLGQSYEQYF
V gene: TRBV11-3; clone size: -; J gene: TRBJ1-1; D gene: TRBD1; CDR3 DNA: TGTGCCAGCAGCGCCGACAGGGGAGACACTGAAGCTTTCTTT; CDR3 protein: CASSADRGDTEAFF
V gene: TRBV5-1; clone size: once; J gene: TRBJ2-7; D gene: TRBD2; CDR3 DNA: TGCGCCAGCAGCTTGGGGGCTAGCGGGGATCCCTACGAGCAGTACTTC; CDR3 protein: CASSLGASGDPYEQYF
V gene: TRBV5-1; clone size: once; J gene: TRBJ2-3; D gene: TRBD2; CDR3 DNA: TGCGCCAGCTACACTAGCGGGGGCTCTCGCACAGATACGCAGTATTTT; CDR3 protein: CASYTSGGSRTDTQYF
V gene: TRBV27; clone size: -; J gene: TRBJ1-6; D gene: -; CDR3 DNA: TGTGCCAGCAGCATTAGGGTGGATTCGGGGAATTCACCCCTCCACTTT; CDR3 protein: CASSIRVDSGNSPLHF
V gene: TRBV5-5; clone size: -; J gene: TRBJ1-6; D gene: -; CDR3 DNA: TGTGCCAGCAGCCCGCAGTTTAATTCACCCCTCCACTTT; CDR3 protein: CASSPQFNSPLHF
V gene: TRBV28; clone size: -; J gene: TRBJ2-3; D gene: TRBD1; CDR3 DNA: TGTGCCAGCAGGAGAGACAGGGGGACATCAGATACGCAGTATTTT; CDR3 protein: CASRRDRGTSDTQYF
V gene: TRBV6-5; clone size: once; J gene: TRBJ1-2; D gene: -; CDR3 DNA: TGTGCCAGCAGGATGGGCGACTATGGCTACACCTTC; CDR3 protein: CASRMGDYGYTF
V gene: TRBV7-3; clone size: -; J gene: TRBJ2-2; D gene: TRBD1; CDR3 DNA: TGTGCCAGCAGCTTGTCCGCGGGACAGGGGGCGCCCGGGGAGCTGTTTTTT; CDR3 protein: CASSLSAGQGAPGELFF
V gene: TRBV6-5; clone size: -; J gene: TRBJ2-4; D gene: -; CDR3 DNA: TGTGCCAGCAGGGAGGGTAGGGCCAAAAACATTCAGTACTTC; CDR3 protein: CASREGRAKNIQYF